This record concerns one TCR beta chain sequence. CDR1 is SEHNR and CDR2 is FQNEAQ in the germline V gene (reference sequence). J was trimmed by 4 bases and V by 5 bases; bases with no gene match: 2. This CDR3 has 14 residues. In the study's own analysis: Amplification of reference gene primers was used by the study to estimate nucleated cell counts. The data were produced by immunoSEQ multiplex PCR, yet TCRdb's version contains in-frame clones alone and is incomplete. V and J calls and clone size are as listed in that table; D and trimming were resolved from the DNA. The table lists around 370,000 clones, more than 75% of them singletons. This entry comes from a study of blood T cell repertoires in COVID-19. Recruitment covered roughly 24 US areas and drew participants whose ages spanned about 18 to 90 years. Clinical history reported by participants formed the basis on which cohorts were assigned. Resolution of symptoms, clearance, or two negative PCRs was present in recovered Cohort 3 donors.

The chain employs TRBV7-9 and TRBJ1-4, with 9 nucleotides matching TRBD1. The receptor was derived from a woman in her late teens or twenties who had recovered from COVID-19. The sequencing sample was made of PBMCs or T cells enriched from blood (not recorded which). CDR3 residues: CASSQDRGNEKLFF. The CDR3 DNA sequence: TGTGCCAGCAGCCAGGACAGGGGTAATGAAAAACTGTTTTTT.